The clone carrying this T cell receptor (beta chain) was counted between two and nine times. This CDR3 comprises 12 residues. Trimming left V 4 bases short and J 11 bases short, with 12 bases between. Germline V gene lookup returns CDR1 LGHNA and CDR2 YNFKEQ. These data come from a study of CD8+ T cells in alopecia areata. At the level of the study: The study gave treated patients oral tofacitinib at 5 to 10 mg twice daily. Patients remained on tofacitinib for 6 to 18 months and then went 6 months without it.

Sorting from PBMCs produced CD4+ and CD8+ T cells. Sequencing used cDNA as its template, made by extracting RNA and reverse transcribing it. Data came from immunoSEQ multiplex PCR; TCRdb stores just in-frame clones and leaves some out. The table includes roughly 250,000 clones, 67% detected once. Sequenced material: CD4+ T cells sorted from blood, taken at week 0. The receptor comes from a human donor with alopecia areata. V gene TRBV4-2 combines with J gene TRBJ2-1, with D possibly called TRBD1 or TRBD2 (5 bases each). The CDR3 DNA reads as TGTGCCAGCAGCCCGGGGACGAATAAGCAGTTCTTC. Translating gives CASSPGTNKQFF.